This is a list of T cell receptor beta chains from one sample in a study of T-cell reconstitution after alpha-beta-depleted transplantation in children. MiXCR was run by TCRdb on the PCR reads, yielding one entry per CDR3 protein. The sample shows about 610,000 distinct CDR3 sequences, over 25% of them seen only once. Sequenced here: PBMCs, sampled before TCRalphabeta/CD19-depleted stem cell transplant. These receptors were collected from a boy under two years old with Wiskott-Aldrich syndrome, due to receive a stem cell transplant. Each CDR3 is given with its conserved first and last residue. The D gene is left open where the match is weak. The size field is filled for only some rows; it gives once, few, many or a size class.

cdr3_aa,cdr3_nt,v_call,j_call,clone_size,d_call
CASSSPASGRAFEQFF,TGTGCCAGCAGTTCCCCGGCTAGCGGGAGGGCCTTTGAGCAGTTCTTC,TRBV27,TRBJ2-1,.,TRBD2
CSADPRAGGPYTGELFF,TGCAGTGCTGACCCTCGGGCTGGAGGGCCATATACCGGGGAGCTGTTTTTT,TRBV20-1,TRBJ2-2,.,.
CASSLGSIMNTEAFF,TGCGCCAGCAGCTTGGGATCTATCATGAACACTGAAGCTTTCTTT,TRBV5-1,TRBJ1-1,few,.
CATGQGTGDTQETQYF,TGTGCCACCGGCCAAGGGACAGGGGACACCCAAGAGACCCAGTACTTC,TRBV12-3/TRBV12-4,TRBJ2-5,few,TRBD1
CSGKTSGRHNEQFF,TGCAGCGGGAAGACTAGCGGGAGGCACAATGAGCAGTTCTTC,TRBV29-1,TRBJ2-1,few,TRBD2
CASSQDPWGEQYF,TGCGCCAGCAGCCAAGATCCGTGGGGCGAGCAGTACTTC,TRBV4-1,TRBJ2-7,.,.
CASSHTKDFNEQFF,TGTGCCAGCAGCCACACAAAGGATTTCAATGAGCAGTTCTTC,TRBV7-9,TRBJ2-1,.,.
CSASSLGPQHF,TGCAGTGCTAGTAGCCTCGGGCCCCAGCATTTT,TRBV20-1,TRBJ1-5,.,.
CASSSLLGLARNEQYF,TGTGCCAGCAGCTCCCTCTTGGGGCTAGCGCGGAACGAGCAGTACTTC,TRBV7-9,TRBJ2-7,few,.
CSAPPLAGLIDTQYF,TGCAGTGCCCCCCCCCTAGCGGGCCTCATAGATACGCAGTATTTT,TRBV20-1,TRBJ2-3,.,TRBD2
CASSLVPSGSNEQFF,TGCGCCAGCAGCTTGGTACCTAGCGGGAGTAATGAGCAGTTCTTC,TRBV5-1,TRBJ2-1,.,TRBD2
CASSSGRGYNEQFF,TGCGCCAGCAGCTCCGGGAGGGGATACAATGAGCAGTTCTTC,TRBV5-1,TRBJ2-1,few,TRBD2
CSVGRIMNTEAFF,TGCAGCGTTGGAAGGATCATGAACACTGAAGCTTTCTTT,TRBV29-1,TRBJ1-1,.,.
CSARDRKRTDTQYF,TGCAGTGCTAGAGATAGGAAGCGCACAGATACGCAGTATTTT,TRBV20-1,TRBJ2-3,few,.
CASSGLAASTDTQYF,TGCGCCAGCAGTGGTCTAGCGGCGAGCACAGATACGCAGTATTTT,TRBV10-1,TRBJ2-3,.,TRBD2
CASSVAGQGASYEQYF,TGTGCCAGCAGCGTGGCAGGACAGGGGGCCTCCTACGAGCAGTACTTC,TRBV9,TRBJ2-7,.,TRBD1
CCAREGTSGINRDTQYF,TGCTGTGCTAGAGAAGGGACTAGCGGGATTAATCGCGATACGCAGTATTTT,TRBV20-1,TRBJ2-3,.,TRBD2
CATSGQGGQPQHF,TGTGCCACCAGTGGGCAGGGGGGTCAGCCCCAGCATTTT,TRBV24-1,TRBJ1-5,.,TRBD1
CSARADRGQRGHQPQHF,TGCAGTGCTAGGGCCGACAGGGGACAGCGGGGACATCAGCCCCAGCATTTT,TRBV20-1,TRBJ1-5,.,TRBD1
CASQGGRNEQFF,TGTGCCTCACAGGGAGGACGGAATGAGCAGTTCTTC,TRBV30,TRBJ2-1,few,.
CASTVGGPSYNEQFF,TGTGCCAGCACCGTGGGCGGGCCGAGTTACAATGAGCAGTTCTTC,TRBV7-2,TRBJ2-1,.,.
CASSYQWTGGYGYTF,TGTGCCAGCAGCTACCAATGGACAGGAGGCTATGGCTACACCTTC,TRBV4-2,TRBJ1-2,few,TRBD1
CASSVATYNEQFF,TGTGCCAGCAGCGTCGCTACCTACAATGAGCAGTTCTTC,TRBV9,TRBJ2-1,.,.
CASSLLGTGSSYEQYF,TGCGCCAGCAGCTTGCTCGGGACAGGGAGCTCCTACGAGCAGTACTTC,TRBV5-1,TRBJ2-7,few,TRBD1
CASSEEGGGTYEQYF,TGTGCCAGCAGTGAAGAAGGGGGTGGCACCTACGAGCAGTACTTC,TRBV2,TRBJ2-7,.,.
CASGLGNTQYF,TGTGCCAGCGGACTCGGAAATACGCAGTATTTT,TRBV11-2,TRBJ2-3,few,.
CASSFHLTSGSDNEQFF,TGTGCCAGCAGTTTCCACCTCACTAGCGGGAGTGACAATGAGCAGTTCTTC,TRBV12-3/TRBV12-4,TRBJ2-1,.,TRBD2
CASSLEPTGASTDTQYF,TGTGCCAGCAGCTTGGAGCCGACAGGTGCTAGCACAGATACGCAGTATTTT,TRBV5-4,TRBJ2-3,few,.
CAISPTQDYGYTF,TGTGCCATCAGTCCGACGCAGGACTATGGCTACACCTTC,TRBV10-3,TRBJ1-2,.,.
CASSQALLAGKGTGELFF,TGTGCCAGCAGCCAAGCCCTTCTAGCGGGAAAGGGGACCGGGGAGCTGTTTTTT,TRBV7-6,TRBJ2-2,.,TRBD2
CASSLEAGALKYF,TGTGCCAGCAGCTTAGAGGCAGGCGCCCTGAAGTACTTC,TRBV11-2,TRBJ2-7,.,.